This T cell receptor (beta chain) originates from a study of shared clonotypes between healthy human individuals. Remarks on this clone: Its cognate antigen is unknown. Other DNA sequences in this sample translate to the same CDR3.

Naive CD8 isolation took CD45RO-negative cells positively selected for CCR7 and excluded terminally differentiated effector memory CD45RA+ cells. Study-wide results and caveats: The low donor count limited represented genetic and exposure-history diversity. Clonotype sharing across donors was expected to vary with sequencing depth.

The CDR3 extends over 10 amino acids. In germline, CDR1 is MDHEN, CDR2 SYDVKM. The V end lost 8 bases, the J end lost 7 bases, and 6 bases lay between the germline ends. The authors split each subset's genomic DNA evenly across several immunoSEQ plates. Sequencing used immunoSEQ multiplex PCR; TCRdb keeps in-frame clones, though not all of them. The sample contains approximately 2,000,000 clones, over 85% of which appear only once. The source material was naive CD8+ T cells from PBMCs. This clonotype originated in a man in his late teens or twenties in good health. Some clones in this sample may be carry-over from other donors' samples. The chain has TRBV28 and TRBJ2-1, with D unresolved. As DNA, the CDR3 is TGTGCCAGCGGTGTAAATGAGCAGTTCTTC. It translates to CASGVNEQFF.